This T cell receptor (beta chain) was observed in a study of blood T cell repertoires in COVID-19. Study-level background: Samples came from the United States, Italy and Spain, spanning acute and convalescent COVID-19. T cells, B-cell-depleted T cells, or PBMCs provided the cDNA or gDNA that served as material.

Notes on this clone: Other DNA sequences from this sample encode an identical CDR3 as well.

Original methodology: Amplifying reference gene primers gave estimates of nucleated cell counts. Here immunoSEQ multiplex PCR was the method, and the copy in TCRdb shows in-frame clones only, minus some. That table furnishes V, J and clone size, whereas the DNA furnished D and trimming. Among around 170,000 clones listed, approximately 74% were seen once. This CDR3 spans 17 amino acids. Trimming at V came to 0 bases and at J to 1 base, leaving 3 bases not matched to a gene. Looked up from germline, CDR1 is SEHNR and CDR2 is FQNEAQ (reference sequence). This TCR was recovered from a woman at least 80 years old with acute or convalescent COVID-19. The chain employs TRBV7-9 and TRBJ1-6, with 7 bases identical to TRBD1. Input material: peripheral blood. The CDR3 loop is CASSLATGVSYNSPLHF. CDR3 sequence (DNA): TGTGCCAGCAGCTTAGCAACAGGGGTTTCCTATAATTCACCCCTCCACTTT.